This entry describes one T cell receptor beta chain. Its target is unknown. V lost 2 bases, J lost 9 bases, and 14 bases lay in between. Germline V lookup: CDR1 MNHEY, CDR2 SVGAGI. The CDR3 consists of 14 residues. The data were obtained in a study of post-analysis software for immune sequencing data. Background on the study: Courses of disease covered relapsing-remitting, secondary progressive and progressive-relapsing multiple sclerosis.

Findings and caveats of the study: Compared with controls, patients showed significantly lower normalized Chao1 diversity. In patients, about 5 TRBV segments were more frequent than in controls, with TRBV5-6, TRBV5-1 and TRBV20-1 among them.

Prepared TCR beta cDNA libraries contained unique molecular identifiers. Approximately 0.5 million cDNA molecules were recovered from an input of roughly 0.85 to 10 million T cells. A single record per CDR3 protein comes from TCRdb applying MiXCR to the PCR reads. The table has roughly 400,000 distinct CDR3 sequences, 39% seen once. This sequence originates from a girl aged 2 to 10 with multiple sclerosis. The chain joins TRBV6-5 to TRBJ2-1; D call uncertain. Specimen: blood. The CDR3 bases are TGTGCCAGCAGTTACAGAGGCTTCTCTAGTGAGCAGTTCTTC. Its protein product is CASSYRGFSSEQFF.